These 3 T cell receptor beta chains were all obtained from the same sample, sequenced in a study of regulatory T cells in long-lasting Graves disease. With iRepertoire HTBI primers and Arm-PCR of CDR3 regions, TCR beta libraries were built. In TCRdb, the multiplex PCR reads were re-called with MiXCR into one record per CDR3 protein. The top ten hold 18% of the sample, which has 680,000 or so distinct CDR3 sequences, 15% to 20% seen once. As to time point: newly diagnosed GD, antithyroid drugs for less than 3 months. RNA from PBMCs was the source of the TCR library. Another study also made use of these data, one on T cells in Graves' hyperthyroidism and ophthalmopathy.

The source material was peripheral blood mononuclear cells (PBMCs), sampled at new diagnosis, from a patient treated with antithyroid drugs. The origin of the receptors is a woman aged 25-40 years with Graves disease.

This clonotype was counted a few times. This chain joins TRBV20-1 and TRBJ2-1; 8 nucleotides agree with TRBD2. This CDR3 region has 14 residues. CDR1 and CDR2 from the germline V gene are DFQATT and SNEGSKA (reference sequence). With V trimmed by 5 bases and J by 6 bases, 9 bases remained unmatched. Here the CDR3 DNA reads TGCAGTGCTTCCCGGGGGGGAGGGCTCAATGAGCAGTTCTTC. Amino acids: CSASRGGGLNEQFF.

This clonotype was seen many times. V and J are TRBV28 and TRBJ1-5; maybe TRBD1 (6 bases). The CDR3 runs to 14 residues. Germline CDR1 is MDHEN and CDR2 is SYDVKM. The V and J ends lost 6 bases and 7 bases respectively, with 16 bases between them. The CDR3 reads CASRQGVPGQPQHF. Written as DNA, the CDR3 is TGTGCCAGCAGACAGGGCGTACCAGGGCAGCCCCAGCATTTT.

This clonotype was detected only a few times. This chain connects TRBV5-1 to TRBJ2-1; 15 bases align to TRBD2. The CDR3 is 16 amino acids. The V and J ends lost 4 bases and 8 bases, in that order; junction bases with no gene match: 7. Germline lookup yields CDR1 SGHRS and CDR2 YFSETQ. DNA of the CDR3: TGCGCCAGCAGCCCCGGACTAGCGGGAGGGATAGATGAGCAGTTCTTC. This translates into CASSPGLAGGIDEQFF.